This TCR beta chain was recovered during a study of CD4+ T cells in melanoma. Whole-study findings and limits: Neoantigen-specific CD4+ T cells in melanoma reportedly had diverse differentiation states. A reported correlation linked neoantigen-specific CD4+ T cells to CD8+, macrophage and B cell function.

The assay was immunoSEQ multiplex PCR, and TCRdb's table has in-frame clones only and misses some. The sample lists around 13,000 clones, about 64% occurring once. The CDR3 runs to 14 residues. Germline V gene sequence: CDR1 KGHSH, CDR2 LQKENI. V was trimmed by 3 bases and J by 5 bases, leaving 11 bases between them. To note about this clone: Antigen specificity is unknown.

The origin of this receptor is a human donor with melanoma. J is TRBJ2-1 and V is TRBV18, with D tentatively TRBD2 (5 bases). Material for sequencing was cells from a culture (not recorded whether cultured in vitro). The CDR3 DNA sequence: TGTGCCAGCTCACCTCCGGGGATCGACAATGAGCAGTTCTTC. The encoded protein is CASSPPGIDNEQFF.